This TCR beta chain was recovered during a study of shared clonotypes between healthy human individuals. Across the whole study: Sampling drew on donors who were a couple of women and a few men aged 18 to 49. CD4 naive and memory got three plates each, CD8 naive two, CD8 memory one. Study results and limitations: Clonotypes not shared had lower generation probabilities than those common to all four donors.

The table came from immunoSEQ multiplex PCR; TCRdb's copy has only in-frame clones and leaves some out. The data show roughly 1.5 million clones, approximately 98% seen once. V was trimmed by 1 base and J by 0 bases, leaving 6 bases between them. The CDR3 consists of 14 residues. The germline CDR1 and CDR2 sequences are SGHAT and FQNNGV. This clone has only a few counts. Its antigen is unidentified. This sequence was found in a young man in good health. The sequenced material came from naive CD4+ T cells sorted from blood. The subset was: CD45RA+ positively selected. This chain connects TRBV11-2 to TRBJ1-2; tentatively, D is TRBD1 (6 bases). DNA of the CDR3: TGTGCCAGCAGCTTAGGGACAGCTAACTATGGCTACACCTTC. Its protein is CASSLGTANYGYTF.